This TCR beta chain was captured by sequencing in a study of blood T cell repertoires in COVID-19. The overall study: Samples representing acute and convalescent COVID-19 were sourced from the United States, Italy and Spain. T cells, B-cell-depleted T cells, or PBMCs provided the cDNA or gDNA that served as material.

Assay used: immunoSEQ multiplex PCR; TCRdb lists only in-frame clones, some missing. The repertoire includes 470,000 or so clones, 75% to 90% of them detected once, and under 4% sits in the top ten. CDR1 and CDR2 (germline): SGHRS, YFSETQ. V lost 3 bases to trimming and J lost 2 bases; unmatched junction nucleotides: 8. This CDR3 region has 16 residues. The origin of this receptor is a human donor in a cohort sampled during active COVID-19. V usage is TRBV5-1 and J usage is TRBJ1-3; 7 bases align to TRBD1. The sequencing input was peripheral blood. CDR3 amino acids: CASSSLPTGTGNTIYF. The DNA of the CDR3 is TGCGCCAGCAGCTCCCTCCCGACAGGGACTGGAAACACCATATATTTT.